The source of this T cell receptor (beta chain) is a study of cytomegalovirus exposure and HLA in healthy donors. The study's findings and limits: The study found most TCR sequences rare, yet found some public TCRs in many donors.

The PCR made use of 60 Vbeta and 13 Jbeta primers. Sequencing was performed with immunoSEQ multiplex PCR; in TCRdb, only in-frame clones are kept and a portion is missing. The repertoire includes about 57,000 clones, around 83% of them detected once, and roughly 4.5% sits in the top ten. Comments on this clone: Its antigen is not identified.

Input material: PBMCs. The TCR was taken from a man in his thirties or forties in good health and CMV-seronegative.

CDR3 protein: CASSYSIGTPYNEQFF. The CDR3 DNA reads as TGTGCCAGCAGTTACTCGATTGGGACACCTTACAATGAGCAGTTCTTC. V is TRBV6-5 and J is TRBJ2-1, with a weak D call TRBD1 (6 bases). This CDR3 has 16 amino acids. The V gene lost 0 bases and the J gene lost 4 bases, with 13 bases spanning the gap. The germline V gene encodes CDR1 MNHEY and CDR2 SVGAGI.